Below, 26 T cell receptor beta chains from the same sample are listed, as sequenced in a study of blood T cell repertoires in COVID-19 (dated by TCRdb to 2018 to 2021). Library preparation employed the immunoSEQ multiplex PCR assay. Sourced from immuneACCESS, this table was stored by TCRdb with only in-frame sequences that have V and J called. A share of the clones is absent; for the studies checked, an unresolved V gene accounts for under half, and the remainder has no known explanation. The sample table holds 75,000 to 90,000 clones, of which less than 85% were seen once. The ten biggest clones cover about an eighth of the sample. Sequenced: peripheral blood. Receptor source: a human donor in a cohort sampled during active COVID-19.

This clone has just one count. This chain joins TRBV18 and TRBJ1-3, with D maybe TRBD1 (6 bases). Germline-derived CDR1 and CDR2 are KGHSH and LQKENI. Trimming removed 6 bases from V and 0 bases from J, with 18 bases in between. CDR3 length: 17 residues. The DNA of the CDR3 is TGTGCCAGCTCCCCCACGGCCACAGGGAACTCTGGAAACACCATATATTTT. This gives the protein CASSPTATGNSGNTIYF.

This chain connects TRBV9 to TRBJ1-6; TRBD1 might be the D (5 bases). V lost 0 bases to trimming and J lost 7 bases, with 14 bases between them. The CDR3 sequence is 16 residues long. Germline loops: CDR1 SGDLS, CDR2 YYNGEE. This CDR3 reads CASSVAPGRENSPLHF. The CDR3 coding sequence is TGTGCCAGCAGCGTAGCCCCCGGCAGGGAAAATTCACCCCTCCACTTT.

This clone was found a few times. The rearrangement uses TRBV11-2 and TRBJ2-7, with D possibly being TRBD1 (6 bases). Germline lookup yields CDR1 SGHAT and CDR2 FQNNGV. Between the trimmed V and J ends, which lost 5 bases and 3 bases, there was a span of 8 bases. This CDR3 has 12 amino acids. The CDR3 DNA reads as TGTGCCAGCAGCCCACAGGGCTACGAGCAGTACTTC. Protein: CASSPQGYEQYF. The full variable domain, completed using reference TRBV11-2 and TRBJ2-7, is EAGVAQSPRYKIIEKRQSVAFWCNPISGHATLYWYQQILGQGPKLLIQFQNNGVVDDSQLPKDRFSAERLKGVDSTLKIQPAKLEDSAVYLCASSPQGYEQYFGPGTRLTVT.

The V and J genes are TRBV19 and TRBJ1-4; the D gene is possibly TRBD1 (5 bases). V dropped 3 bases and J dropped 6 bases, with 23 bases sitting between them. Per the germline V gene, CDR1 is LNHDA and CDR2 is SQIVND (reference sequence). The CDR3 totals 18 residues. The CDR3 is CASSITREAGVSDEKLFF. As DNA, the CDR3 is TGTGCCAGTAGTATTACGCGGGAAGCGGGGGTCTCTGATGAAAAACTGTTTTTT.

Written as DNA, the CDR3 is TGTGCCAGCAGCCATAGTAGCGGGAGTCAAGAGACCCAGTACTTC. The encoded protein is CASSHSSGSQETQYF. This chain uses TRBV3-1 (or the pseudogene TRBV3-2) with TRBJ2-5, with 9 bases aligning to TRBD2. Trimming at V came to 3 bases and at J to 2 bases, leaving 4 bases not matched to a gene. Germline values: CDR1 LGHDT, CDR2 YNNKEL (reference sequence). The CDR3 has 15 amino acids.

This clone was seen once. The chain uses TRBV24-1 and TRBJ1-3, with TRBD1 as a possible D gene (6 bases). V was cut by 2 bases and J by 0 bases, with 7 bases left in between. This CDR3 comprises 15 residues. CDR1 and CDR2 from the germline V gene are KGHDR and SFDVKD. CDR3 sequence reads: CATSDSQGSGNTIYF. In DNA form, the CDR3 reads TGTGCCACCAGTGATTCACAGGGCTCTGGAAACACCATATATTTT.

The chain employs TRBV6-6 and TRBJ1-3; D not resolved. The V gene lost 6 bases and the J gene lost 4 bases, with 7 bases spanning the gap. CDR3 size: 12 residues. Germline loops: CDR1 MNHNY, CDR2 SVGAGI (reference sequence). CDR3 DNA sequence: TGTGCCAGCAGAACTACGGGAAACACCATATATTTT. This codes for CASRTTGNTIYF.

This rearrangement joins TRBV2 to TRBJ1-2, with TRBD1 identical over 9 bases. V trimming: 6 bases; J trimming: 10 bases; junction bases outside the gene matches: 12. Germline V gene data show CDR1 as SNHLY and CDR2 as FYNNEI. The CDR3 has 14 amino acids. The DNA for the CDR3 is TGTGCCAGCAGCCTACAGGGGGCTGGGCTTTCCTACACCTTC. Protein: CASSLQGAGLSYTF.

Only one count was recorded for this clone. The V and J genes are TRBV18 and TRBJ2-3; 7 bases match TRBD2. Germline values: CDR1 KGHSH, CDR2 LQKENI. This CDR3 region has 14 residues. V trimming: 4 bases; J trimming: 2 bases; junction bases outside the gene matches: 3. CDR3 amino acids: CASSLRGITDTQYF. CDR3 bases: TGTGCCAGCTCACTGCGGGGGATCACAGATACGCAGTATTTT.

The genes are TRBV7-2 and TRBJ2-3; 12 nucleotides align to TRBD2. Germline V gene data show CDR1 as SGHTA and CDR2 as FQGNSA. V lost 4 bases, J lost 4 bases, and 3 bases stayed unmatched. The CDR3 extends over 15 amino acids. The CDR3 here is CASSSSSGGADTQYF. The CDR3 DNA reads TGTGCCAGCAGCTCATCTAGCGGGGGGGCAGATACGCAGTATTTT.

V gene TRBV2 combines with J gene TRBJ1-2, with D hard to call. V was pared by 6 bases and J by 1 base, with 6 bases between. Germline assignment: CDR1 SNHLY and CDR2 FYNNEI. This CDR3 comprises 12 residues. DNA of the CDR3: TGTGCCAGCAGCCCAGATAACTATGGCTACACCTTC. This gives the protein CASSPDNYGYTF.

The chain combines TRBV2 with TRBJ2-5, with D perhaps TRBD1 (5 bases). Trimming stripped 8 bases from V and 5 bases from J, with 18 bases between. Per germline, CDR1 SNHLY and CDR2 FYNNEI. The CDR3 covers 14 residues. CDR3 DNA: TGTGCCAGCCTATCCCCGTCAAAGGGGGAGACCCAGTACTTC. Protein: CASLSPSKGETQYF.

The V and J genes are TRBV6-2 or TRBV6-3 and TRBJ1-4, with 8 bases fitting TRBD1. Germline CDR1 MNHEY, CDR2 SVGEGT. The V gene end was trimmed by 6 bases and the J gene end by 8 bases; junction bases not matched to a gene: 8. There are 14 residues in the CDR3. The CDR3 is CASSRGQVGEKLFF. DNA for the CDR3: TGTGCCAGCAGCCGGGGACAGGTGGGCGAAAAACTGTTTTTT.

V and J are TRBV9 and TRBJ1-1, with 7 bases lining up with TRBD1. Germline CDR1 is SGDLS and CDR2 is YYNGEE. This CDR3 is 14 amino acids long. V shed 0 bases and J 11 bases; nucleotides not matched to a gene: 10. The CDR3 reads CASSVEGQSLDAFF. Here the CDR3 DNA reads TGTGCCAGCAGCGTAGAGGGACAGAGTCTCGACGCTTTCTTT.

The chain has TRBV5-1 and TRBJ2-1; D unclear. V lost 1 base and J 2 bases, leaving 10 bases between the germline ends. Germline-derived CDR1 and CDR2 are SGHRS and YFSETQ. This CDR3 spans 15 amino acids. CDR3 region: CASSLSSTTYNEQFF. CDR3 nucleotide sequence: TGCGCCAGCAGCTTGTCCTCTACCACCTACAATGAGCAGTTCTTC.

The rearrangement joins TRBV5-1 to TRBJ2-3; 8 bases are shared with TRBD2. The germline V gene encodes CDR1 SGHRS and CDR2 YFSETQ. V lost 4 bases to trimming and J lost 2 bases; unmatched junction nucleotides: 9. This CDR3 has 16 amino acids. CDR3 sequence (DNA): TGCGCCAGCAGCCCCAGCGGCGGGAGGTTCACAGATACGCAGTATTTT. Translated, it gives CASSPSGGRFTDTQYF. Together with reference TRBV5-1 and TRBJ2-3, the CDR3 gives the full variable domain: KAGVTQTPRYLIKTRGQQVTLSCSPISGHRSVSWYQQTPGQGLQFLFEYFSETQRNKGNFPGRFSGRQFSNSRSEMNVSTLELGDSALYLCASSPSGGRFTDTQYFGPGTRLTVL.

Here the CDR3 reads CSASPYEQYF. CDR3 sequence (DNA): TGCAGTGCTTCTCCCTACGAGCAGTACTTC. The rearrangement joins TRBV20-1 to TRBJ2-7; D remains ambiguous. Germline V gene sequence: CDR1 DFQATT, CDR2 SNEGSKA (reference sequence). V was cut by 5 bases and J by 2 bases, with 4 bases left in between. This CDR3 is built from 10 residues.

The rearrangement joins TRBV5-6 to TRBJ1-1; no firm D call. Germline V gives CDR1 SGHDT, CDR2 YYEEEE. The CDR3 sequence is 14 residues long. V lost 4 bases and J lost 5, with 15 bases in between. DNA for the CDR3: TGTGCCAGCAGCGCCCGAGGGCGGGGAACTGAAGCTTTCTTT. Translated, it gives CASSARGRGTEAFF.

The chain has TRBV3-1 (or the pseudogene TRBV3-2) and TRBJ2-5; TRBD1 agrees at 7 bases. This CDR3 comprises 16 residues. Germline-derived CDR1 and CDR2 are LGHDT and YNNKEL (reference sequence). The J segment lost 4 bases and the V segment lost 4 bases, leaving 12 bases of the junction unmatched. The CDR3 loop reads CASSLTGTVGGETQYF. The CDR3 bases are TGTGCCAGCAGCCTTACCGGGACAGTTGGGGGAGAGACCCAGTACTTC.

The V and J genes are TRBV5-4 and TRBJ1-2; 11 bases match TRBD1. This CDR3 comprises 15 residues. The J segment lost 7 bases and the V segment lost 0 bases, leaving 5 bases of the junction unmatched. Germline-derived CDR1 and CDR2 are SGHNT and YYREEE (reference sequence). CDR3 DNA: TGTGCCAGCAGCTTGGCCAGGGACAGGGGGTTTGGCTACACCTTC. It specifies CASSLARDRGFGYTF.

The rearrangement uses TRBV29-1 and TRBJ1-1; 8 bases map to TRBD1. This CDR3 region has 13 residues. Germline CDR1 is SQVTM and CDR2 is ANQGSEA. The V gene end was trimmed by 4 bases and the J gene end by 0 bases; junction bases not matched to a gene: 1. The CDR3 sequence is CSVGDRLNTEAFF. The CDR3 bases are TGCAGCGTTGGGGACAGGCTGAACACTGAAGCTTTCTTT. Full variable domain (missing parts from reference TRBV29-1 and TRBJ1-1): SAVISQKPSRDICQRGTSLTIQCQVDSQVTMMFWYRQQPGQSLTLIATANQGSEATYESGFVIDKFPISRPNLTFSTLTVSNMSPEDSSIYLCSVGDRLNTEAFFGQGTRLTVV.

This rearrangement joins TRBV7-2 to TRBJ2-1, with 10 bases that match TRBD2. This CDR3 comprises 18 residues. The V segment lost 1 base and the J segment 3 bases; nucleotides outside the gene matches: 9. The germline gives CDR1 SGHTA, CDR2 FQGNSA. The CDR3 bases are TGTGCCAGCAGCTTAGTCACCGGGACTAGCGTAATCTACAATGAGCAGTTCTTC. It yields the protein CASSLVTGTSVIYNEQFF.

DNA of the CDR3: TGCGCCAGCAGCTTGGCATTAGGGGGCCGAGGGGAGCAGTACTTC. Its translation is CASSLALGGRGEQYF. The chain carries TRBV5-1 and TRBJ2-7; 7 positions match TRBD1. CDR1 and CDR2 from the germline V gene are SGHRS and YFSETQ. The CDR3 has 15 amino acids. J was trimmed by 7 bases and V by 0 bases; bases with no gene match: 10.

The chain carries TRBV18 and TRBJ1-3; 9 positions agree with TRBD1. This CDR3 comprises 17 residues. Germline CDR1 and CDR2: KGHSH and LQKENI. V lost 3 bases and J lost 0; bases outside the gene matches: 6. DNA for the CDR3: TGTGCCAGCTCACCGGGACAGGGAACTTCCTCTGGAAACACCATATATTTT. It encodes CASSPGQGTSSGNTIYF.

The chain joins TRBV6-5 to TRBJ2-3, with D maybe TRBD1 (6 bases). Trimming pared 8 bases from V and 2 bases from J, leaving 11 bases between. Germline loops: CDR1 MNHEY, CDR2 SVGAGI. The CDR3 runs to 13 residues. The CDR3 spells CASPGQFTDTQYF. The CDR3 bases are TGTGCCAGCCCCGGACAGTTCACAGATACGCAGTATTTT.

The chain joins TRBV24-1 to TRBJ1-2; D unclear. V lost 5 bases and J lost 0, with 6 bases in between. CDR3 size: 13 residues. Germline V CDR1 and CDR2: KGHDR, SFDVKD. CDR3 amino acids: CATSAGSNYGYTF. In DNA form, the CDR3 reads TGTGCCACCAGTGCGGGGTCTAACTATGGCTACACCTTC.